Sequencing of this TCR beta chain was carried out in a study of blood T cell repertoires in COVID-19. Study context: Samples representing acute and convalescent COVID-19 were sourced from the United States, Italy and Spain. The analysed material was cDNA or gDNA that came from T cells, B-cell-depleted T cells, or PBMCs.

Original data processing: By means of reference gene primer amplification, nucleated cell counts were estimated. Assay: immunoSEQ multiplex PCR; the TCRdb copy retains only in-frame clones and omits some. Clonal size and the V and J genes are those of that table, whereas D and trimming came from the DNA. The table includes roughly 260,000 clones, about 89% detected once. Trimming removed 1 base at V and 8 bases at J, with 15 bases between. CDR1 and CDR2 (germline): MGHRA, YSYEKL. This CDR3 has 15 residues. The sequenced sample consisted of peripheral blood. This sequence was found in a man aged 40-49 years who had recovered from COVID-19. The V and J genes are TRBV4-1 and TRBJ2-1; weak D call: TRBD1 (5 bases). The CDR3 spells CASSQGPSVGDEQFF. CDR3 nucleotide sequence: TGCGCCAGCAGCCAAGGGCCTTCCGTAGGGGATGAGCAGTTCTTC.